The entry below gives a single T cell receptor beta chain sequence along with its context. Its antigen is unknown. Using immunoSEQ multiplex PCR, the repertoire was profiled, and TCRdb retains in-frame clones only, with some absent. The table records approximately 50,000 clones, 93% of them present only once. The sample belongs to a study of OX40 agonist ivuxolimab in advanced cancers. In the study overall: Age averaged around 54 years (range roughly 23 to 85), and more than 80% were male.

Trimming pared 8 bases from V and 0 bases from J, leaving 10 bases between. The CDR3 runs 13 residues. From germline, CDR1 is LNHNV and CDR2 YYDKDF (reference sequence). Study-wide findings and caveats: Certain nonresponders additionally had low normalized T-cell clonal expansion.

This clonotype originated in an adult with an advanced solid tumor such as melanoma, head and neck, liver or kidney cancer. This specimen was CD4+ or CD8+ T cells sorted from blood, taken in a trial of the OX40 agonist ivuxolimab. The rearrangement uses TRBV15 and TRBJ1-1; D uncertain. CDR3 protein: CATHEGLNTEAFF. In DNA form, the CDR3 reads TGTGCCACCCACGAAGGTTTGAACACTGAAGCTTTCTTT.